This TCR beta chain was identified during a study of blood T cell repertoires in COVID-19. Study-level background: The samples span acute and convalescent COVID-19 from the United States, Italy and Spain. PBMCs, B-cell-depleted T cells, or T cells provided the cDNA or gDNA that made up the material.

The sample holds one count of this clone. TCRdb keeps only in-frame clones here, not all; method: immunoSEQ multiplex PCR. Counted here are just under 85,000 clones, about 87% occurring once; the ten biggest clones make up 8%. This clonotype was obtained from a man older than 75 with active or convalescent COVID-19. What was sequenced was peripheral blood.

The CDR3 nucleotides read TGTGCCAGCAGTGAAGGTGGGGCGTTTTCCGAGCAGTACGTC. Translation: CASSEGGAFSEQYV. The V gene is TRBV6-1, the J gene TRBJ2-7; D possibly corresponds to TRBD1 (5 bases). V lost 1 base to trimming and J lost 6 bases, with 13 bases between them. Germline V gives CDR1 MNHNS, CDR2 SASEGT. The CDR3 extends over 14 amino acids.